The rows below give T cell receptor beta chains drawn from one sample of a study of blood T cell repertoires in COVID-19. Profiling relied on immunoSEQ multiplex PCR, and the TCRdb table lists in-frame clones only, not all of them. The data hold approximately 200,000 clones, with more than 65% observed a single time. The sequenced sample consisted of peripheral blood. Receptor source: a woman aged 55 to 70 with acute or convalescent COVID-19. CDR3s include the opening cysteine and the closing phenylalanine or tryptophan. The D gene is left open where the match is weak. Clone size is shown for a subset of rows, as once, few, many or a class of expanded clone.

V gene	CDR3 length	clone size	J gene	D gene	CDR3 DNA	CDR3 protein
TRBV4-2	15	once	TRBJ1-6	-	TGTGCCAGCAGCCAAGTTGGGCAGCTAAATTCACCCCTCCACTTT	CASSQVGQLNSPLHF
TRBV7-9	16	few	TRBJ2-2	TRBD2	TGTGCCAGCAGCTTAGCACTAGCGTTAGACACCGGGGAGCTGTTTTTT	CASSLALALDTGELFF
TRBV11-1	12	-	TRBJ2-5	-	TGTGCCAGCGGAGAGGGGGTCGAGACCCAGTACTTC	CASGEGVETQYF
TRBV2	15	-	TRBJ1-1	-	TGTGCCAGCAGACCTGGAGGTAATTTGAACACTGAAGCTTTCTTT	CASRPGGNLNTEAFF
TRBV11-2	13	-	TRBJ1-6	-	TGTGCCAGCAGCCCGGGGTATAATTCACCCCTCCACTTT	CASSPGYNSPLHF
TRBV15	16	-	TRBJ2-1	-	TGTGCCACCAGCCCTGGGGGATTAGGGGGAGGGGATGAGCAGTTCTTC	CATSPGGLGGGDEQFF
TRBV18	15	-	TRBJ2-2	-	TGTGCCAGCTCACGTCCAGCGGAGAACACCGGGGAGCTGTTTTTT	CASSRPAENTGELFF
TRBV19	14	-	TRBJ1-2	-	TGTGCCAGTAGTATTGGGGGCAGAGACTATGGCTACACCTTC	CASSIGGRDYGYTF
TRBV7-8	13	-	TRBJ1-3	TRBD1	TGTGCCAGCAGCTTATCTCGACAGGGCGCCGTGGATTTT	CASSLSRQGAVDF
TRBV20-1	11	-	TRBJ2-3	-	TGCAGTACTTCTCTCTCAGATACGCAGTATTTT	CSTSLSDTQYF
TRBV2	14	-	TRBJ1-6	TRBD1	TGTGCCAGCACCTCCCAGGGGGGAAATTCACCCCTCCACTTT	CASTSQGGNSPLHF
TRBV19	16	-	TRBJ1-2	-	TGTGCCAGTAGTGACACCGGGACTCGAAGTGGCTATGGCTACACCTTC	CASSDTGTRSGYGYTF
TRBV5-1	13	-	TRBJ1-2	-	TGCGCCAGCAGCCCTGGACAGAACTATGGCTACACCTTC	CASSPGQNYGYTF
TRBV5-1	12	-	TRBJ1-4	TRBD1	TGCGCCAGCAGCTTAACAGGGGGAAAACTGTTTTTT	CASSLTGGKLFF
TRBV7-9	15	-	TRBJ2-7	TRBD1	TGTGCCAGCAGCTCCTCTTACAGGGGATCCTACGAGCAGTACTTC	CASSSSYRGSYEQYF
TRBV3-1/TRBV3-2	14	-	TRBJ2-2	-	TGTGCCAGCAGCCAAGGTCCTAACACCGGGGAGCTGTTTTTT	CASSQGPNTGELFF
TRBV7-9	15	-	TRBJ1-4	-	TGTGCCAGCAGCTCCCCTCGGGGGGATAATGAAAAACTGTTTTTT	CASSSPRGDNEKLFF
TRBV7-8	16	-	TRBJ1-3	TRBD1	TGTGCCAGCAGCGCTAACAGGGGTTCCTCTGGAAACACCATATATTTT	CASSANRGSSGNTIYF
TRBV24-1	13	few	TRBJ2-1	-	TGTGCCACCAGTGACGACAGGGGAGGGGAGCAGTTCTTC	CATSDDRGGEQFF
TRBV7-2	15	-	TRBJ2-5	-	TGTGCCAGCAGCTTAGGAATTCGGAGTGAAGAGACCCAGTACTTC	CASSLGIRSEETQYF
TRBV10-3	14	-	TRBJ2-1	-	TGTGCCACCTCGGACACCGATACTTACAATGAGCAGTTCTTC	CATSDTDTYNEQFF
TRBV9	15	-	TRBJ1-5	-	TGTGCCAGCAGCGTAGGCCCAGGGGTTAGCCAGCCCCAGCATTTT	CASSVGPGVSQPQHF
TRBV13	16	once	TRBJ2-5	TRBD1	TGTGCCAGCAGCCACCGACAGGGAAGCCTCCAAGAGACCCAGTACTTC	CASSHRQGSLQETQYF
TRBV19	15	-	TRBJ1-2	-	TGTGCCAGTAGTATAGGAGGCAGAAGTTTCTATGGCTACACCTTC	CASSIGGRSFYGYTF
TRBV6-6	15	-	TRBJ1-3	-	TGTGCCAGCAGTTACGAACCCGGGGTTAGAAACACCATATATTTT	CASSYEPGVRNTIYF
TRBV18	14	once	TRBJ1-6	TRBD1	TGTGCCAGCTCACGGGACAGGGGGAGTTCACCCCTCCACTTT	CASSRDRGSSPLHF
TRBV27	15	once	TRBJ2-5	TRBD2	TGTGCCAGCAGTTCCTTGCCGGGACTAGAAGAGACCCAGTACTTC	CASSSLPGLEETQYF
TRBV19	14	-	TRBJ1-5	-	TGTGCCAGTAGTATACAGGGAAGCAATCAGCCCCAGCATTTT	CASSIQGSNQPQHF
TRBV19	20	-	TRBJ1-1	TRBD1	TGTGCCAGATATCATGGAACCGGGAGGACAGGGGTTTATTCGAACACTGAAGCTTTCTTT	CARYHGTGRTGVYSNTEAFF
TRBV6-5	13	-	TRBJ2-7	-	TGTGCCAGCAGTAATTACTGGTCCTACGAGCAGTACTTC	CASSNYWSYEQYF
TRBV3-1/TRBV3-2	15	-	TRBJ1-2	TRBD1	TGTGCCAGCAGCCCCCGCATGACAGGGGGCACTGGCTACACCTTC	CASSPRMTGGTGYTF
TRBV27	15	few	TRBJ1-1	TRBD1	TGTGCCAGCAGTTCCTTACAGGGGGCGCGTTATGAAGCTTTCTTT	CASSSLQGARYEAFF
TRBV19	13	-	TRBJ1-1	-	TGTGCCAGTGCGGGGTCGTGGGCTACTGAAGCTTTCTTT	CASAGSWATEAFF
TRBV30	13	few	TRBJ1-2	-	TGTGCCTGGAGTGTGCACAATAACTATGGCTACACCTTC	CAWSVHNNYGYTF
TRBV7-6	15	-	TRBJ2-5	TRBD1	TGTGCCAGCAGCTCATCCGGGACAGGGAAAGAGACCCAGTACTTC	CASSSSGTGKETQYF
TRBV6-5	14	-	TRBJ2-3	TRBD1	TGTGCCAGCAGCGACAGGGGGCCGGCGGATACGCAGTATTTT	CASSDRGPADTQYF
TRBV28	13	-	TRBJ2-7	-	TGTGCCAGCAGTAACGGGAACACGGGGGAGCAGTACTTC	CASSNGNTGEQYF
TRBV6-2/TRBV6-3	15	-	TRBJ2-4	-	TGTGCCAGCAGTTACGGGCCTTTAGCCAAAAACATTCAGTACTTC	CASSYGPLAKNIQYF
TRBV10-3	16	-	TRBJ2-1	TRBD2	TGTGCCATCAGTGATGTAGCGGGTGCGGGGGGCAATGAGCAGTTCTTC	CAISDVAGAGGNEQFF
TRBV9	14	once	TRBJ1-2	-	TGTGCCAGCAGCGTAGGTGTAGGAGATTATGGCTACACCTTC	CASSVGVGDYGYTF
TRBV2	14	-	TRBJ1-6	TRBD1	TGTGCCAGCAGCGAACAGGGGAGATTATCGGCCCTCCACTTT	CASSEQGRLSALHF
TRBV4-2	18	-	TRBJ1-2	TRBD1	TGTGCCAGCAGCCAGACGCACGGACAGGGGGCGCATCTCTATGGCTACACCTTC	CASSQTHGQGAHLYGYTF